Reported below is one T cell receptor beta chain. This CDR3 spans 14 amino acids. V was clipped by 0 bases and J by 1 base, with 3 bases between them. Germline lookup yields CDR1 MNHEY and CDR2 SVGAGI. The data stem from a study of identical twins. One entry per CDR3 protein results from TCRdb running MiXCR on the 5' RACE reads. The sample contains about 200,000 distinct CDR3 sequences, 15% to 20% of which appear only once. The same data also went into a second study, on T cells expressing NK-cell markers. From that study: Restricting sorting to alpha-beta TCR T cells was achieved in several experiments by an anti-gamma-delta TCR antibody.

Sequencing input: CD8+ T cells sorted from blood. The gene calls are TRBV6-5 and TRBJ2-2; the D is unclear. The receptor comes from a woman in her late teens or twenties in good health. CDR3 protein: CASSYSVNTGELFF. CDR3 DNA: TGTGCCAGCAGTTACTCAGTGAACACCGGGGAGCTGTTTTTT.